This TCR beta chain was found in a study of CD8+CD57+ T cells in acquired aplastic anemia. Background on the study: Isolated CD4+ and CD8+ cells, once sorted, yielded DNA averaging roughly 3 ug. Study-level points and caveats: Comparison of patients with controls identified nearly 30 shared CD8+ CDR3 sequences. A significant difference in CD8+ Simpson's diversity between patients and controls was not found.

CDR1 DFQATT and CDR2 SNEGSKA come from the germline V gene (reference sequence). CDR3 length: 14 amino acids. The J segment lost 7 bases and the V segment lost 0 bases, leaving 8 bases of the junction unmatched. Whoever was chosen for sequencing had shown CD8+CD57+ cell expansion by flow cytometry. Blood sampling was performed on the patients, and none of them had received therapy by then. Template material for TCR beta VDJ and CDR3 profiling consisted of genomic DNA. One entry per CDR3 protein, called by TCRdb with MiXCR from the reads. The sample lists around 430,000 distinct CDR3 sequences; approximately 33% were seen once. A note on this clonotype: Its antigen is currently unknown.

The TCR comes from a human donor with aplastic anemia. V and J are TRBV20-1 and TRBJ1-2; TRBD1 matches 7 bases. Source material: sorted CD4+, CD8+, or CD8+CD57+ T cells (not recorded which) from PBMCs. CDR3 sequence: CSARDVTTGTGYTF. CDR3 sequence (DNA): TGCAGTGCTAGAGATGTAACGACAGGGACTGGCTACACCTTC.